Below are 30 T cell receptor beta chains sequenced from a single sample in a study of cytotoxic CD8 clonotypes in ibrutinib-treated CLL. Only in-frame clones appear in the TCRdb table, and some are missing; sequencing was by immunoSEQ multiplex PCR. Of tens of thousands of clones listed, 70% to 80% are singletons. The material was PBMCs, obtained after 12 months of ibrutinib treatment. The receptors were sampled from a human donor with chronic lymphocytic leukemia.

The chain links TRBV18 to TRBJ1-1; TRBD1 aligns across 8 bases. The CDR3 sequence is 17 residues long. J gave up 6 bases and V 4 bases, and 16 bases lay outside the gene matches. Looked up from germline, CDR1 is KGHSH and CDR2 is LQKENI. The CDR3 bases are TGTGCCAGCTCACGGCAGGCCGTGTGGCAGGGGGCCTCTGAAGCTTTCTTT. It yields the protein CASSRQAVWQGASEAFF.

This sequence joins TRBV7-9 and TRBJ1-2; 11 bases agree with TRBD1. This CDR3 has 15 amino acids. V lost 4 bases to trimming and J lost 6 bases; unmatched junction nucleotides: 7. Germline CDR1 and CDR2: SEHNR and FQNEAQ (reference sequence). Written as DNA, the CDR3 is TGTGCCAGCAGCTCCTCCGGGACAGGGGGTGATGGCTACACCTTC. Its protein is CASSSSGTGGDGYTF.

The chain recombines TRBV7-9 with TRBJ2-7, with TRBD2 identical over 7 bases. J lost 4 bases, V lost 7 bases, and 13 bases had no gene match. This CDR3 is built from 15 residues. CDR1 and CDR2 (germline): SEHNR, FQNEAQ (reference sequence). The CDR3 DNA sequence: TGTGCCAGCACCCTCGCCGGGGGAGGGTTTTACGAGCAGTACTTC. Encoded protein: CASTLAGGGFYEQYF.

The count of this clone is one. For the CDR3, the DNA is TGTGCCAGCAGCTCCCGTCGGATAGGACAGCGGAACACTGAAGCTTTCTTT. This translates into CASSSRRIGQRNTEAFF. The V call is TRBV5-8, the J call TRBJ1-1, with D possibly matching TRBD1 (6 bases). Trimming shortened V by 3 bases and J by 1 base, and 19 bases separated the two germline ends. Germline values: CDR1 SGHTS, CDR2 YDEGEE. The CDR3 runs 17 residues.

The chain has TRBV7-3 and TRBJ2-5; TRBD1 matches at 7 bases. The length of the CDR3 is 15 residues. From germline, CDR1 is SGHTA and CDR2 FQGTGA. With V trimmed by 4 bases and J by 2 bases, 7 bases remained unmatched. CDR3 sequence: CASSYLGTEQETQYF. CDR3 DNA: TGTGCCAGCAGCTACCTAGGGACAGAGCAAGAGACCCAGTACTTC.

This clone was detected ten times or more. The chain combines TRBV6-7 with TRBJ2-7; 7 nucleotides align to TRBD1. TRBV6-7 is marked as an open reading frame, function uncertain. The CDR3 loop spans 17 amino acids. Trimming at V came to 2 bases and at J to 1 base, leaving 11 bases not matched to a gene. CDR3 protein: CASSYRVWTGESYEQYF. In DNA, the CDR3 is TGTGCCAGCAGTTACCGAGTATGGACAGGTGAGTCCTACGAGCAGTACTTC.

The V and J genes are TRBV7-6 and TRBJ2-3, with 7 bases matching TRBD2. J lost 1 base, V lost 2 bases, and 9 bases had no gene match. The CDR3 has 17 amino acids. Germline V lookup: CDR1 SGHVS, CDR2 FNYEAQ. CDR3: CASSLRPTSPGTDTQYF. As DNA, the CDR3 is TGTGCCAGCAGCTTAAGACCGACTAGCCCCGGCACAGATACGCAGTATTTT.

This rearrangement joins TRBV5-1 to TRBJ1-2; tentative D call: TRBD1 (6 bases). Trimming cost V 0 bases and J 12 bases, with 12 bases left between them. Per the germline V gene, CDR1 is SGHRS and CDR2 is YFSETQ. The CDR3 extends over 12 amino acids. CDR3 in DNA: TGCGCCAGCAGCTTGGTTGGCGGGGGCCACACCTTC. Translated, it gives CASSLVGGGHTF.

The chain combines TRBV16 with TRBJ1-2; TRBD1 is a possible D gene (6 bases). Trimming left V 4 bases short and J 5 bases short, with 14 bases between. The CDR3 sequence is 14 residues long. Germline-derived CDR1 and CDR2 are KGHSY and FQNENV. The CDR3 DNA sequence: TGTGCCAGCAGCCCCGGTGGGGGCGGGTATGGCTACACCTTC. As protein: CASSPGGGGYGYTF.

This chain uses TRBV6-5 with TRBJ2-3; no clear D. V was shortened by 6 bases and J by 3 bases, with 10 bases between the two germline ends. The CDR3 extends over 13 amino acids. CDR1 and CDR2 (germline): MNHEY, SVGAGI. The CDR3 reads CASRTLGTDTQYF. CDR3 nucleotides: TGTGCCAGCAGGACCCTTGGGACAGATACGCAGTATTTT.

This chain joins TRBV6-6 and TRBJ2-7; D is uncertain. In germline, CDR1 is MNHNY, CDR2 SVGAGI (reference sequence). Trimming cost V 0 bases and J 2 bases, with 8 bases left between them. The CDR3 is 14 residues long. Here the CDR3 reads CASSYSMVAYEQYF. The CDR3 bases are TGTGCCAGCAGTTACTCGATGGTGGCCTACGAGCAGTACTTC.

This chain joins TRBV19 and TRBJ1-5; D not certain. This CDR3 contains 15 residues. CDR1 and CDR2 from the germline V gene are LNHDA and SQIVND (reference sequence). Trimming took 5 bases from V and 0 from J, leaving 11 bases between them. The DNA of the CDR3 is TGTGCCAGTAGTTCAGGATTTAATAGCAATCAGCCCCAGCATTTT. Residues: CASSSGFNSNQPQHF.

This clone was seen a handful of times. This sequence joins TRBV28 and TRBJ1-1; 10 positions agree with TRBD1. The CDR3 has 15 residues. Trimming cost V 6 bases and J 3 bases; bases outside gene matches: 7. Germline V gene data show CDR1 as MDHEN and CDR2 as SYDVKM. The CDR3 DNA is TGTGCCAGCAGCCCCATAGGACAGGGGGACACTGAAGCTTTCTTT. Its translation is CASSPIGQGDTEAFF.

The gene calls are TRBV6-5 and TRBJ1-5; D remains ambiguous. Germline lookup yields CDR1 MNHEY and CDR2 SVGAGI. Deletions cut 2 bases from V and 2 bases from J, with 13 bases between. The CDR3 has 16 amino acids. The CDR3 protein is CASSYDLPGGNQPQHF. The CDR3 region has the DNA TGTGCCAGCAGTTACGATCTGCCTGGTGGCAATCAGCCCCAGCATTTT.

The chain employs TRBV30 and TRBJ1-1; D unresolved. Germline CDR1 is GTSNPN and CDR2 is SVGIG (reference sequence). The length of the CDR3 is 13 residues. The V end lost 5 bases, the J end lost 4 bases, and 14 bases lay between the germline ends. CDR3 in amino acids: CAWSHGESTEAFF. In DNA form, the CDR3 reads TGTGCCTGGTCCCACGGGGAGAGCACTGAAGCTTTCTTT.

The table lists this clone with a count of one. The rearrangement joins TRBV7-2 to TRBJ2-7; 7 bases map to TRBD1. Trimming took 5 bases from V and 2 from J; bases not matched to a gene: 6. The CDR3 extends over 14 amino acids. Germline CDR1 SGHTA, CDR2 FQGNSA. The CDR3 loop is CASSPHRGTYEQYF. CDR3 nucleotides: TGTGCCAGCAGCCCGCACAGGGGAACCTACGAGCAGTACTTC.

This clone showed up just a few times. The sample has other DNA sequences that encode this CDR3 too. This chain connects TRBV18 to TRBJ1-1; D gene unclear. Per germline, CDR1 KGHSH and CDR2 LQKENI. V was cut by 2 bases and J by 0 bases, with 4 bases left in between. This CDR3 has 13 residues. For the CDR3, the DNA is TGTGCCAGCTCACCAGACTTGAACACTGAAGCTTTCTTT. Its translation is CASSPDLNTEAFF.

The CDR3 protein is CASSQGGGQGAYEQYF. The CDR3 DNA sequence: TGCGCCAGCAGCCAAGGCGGGGGACAGGGTGCATACGAGCAGTACTTC. This sequence joins TRBV4-1 and TRBJ2-7, with TRBD1 matching over 9 bases. V shed 1 base and J 4 bases; nucleotides not matched to a gene: 8. Germline V gives CDR1 MGHRA, CDR2 YSYEKL. The CDR3 has 16 residues.

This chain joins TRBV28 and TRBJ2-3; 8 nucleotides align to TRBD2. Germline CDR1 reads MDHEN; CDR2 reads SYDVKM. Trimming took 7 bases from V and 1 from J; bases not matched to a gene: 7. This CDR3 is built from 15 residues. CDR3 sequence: CASNGAGEGTDTQYF. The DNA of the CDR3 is TGTGCCAGCAATGGAGCGGGGGAGGGCACAGATACGCAGTATTTT.

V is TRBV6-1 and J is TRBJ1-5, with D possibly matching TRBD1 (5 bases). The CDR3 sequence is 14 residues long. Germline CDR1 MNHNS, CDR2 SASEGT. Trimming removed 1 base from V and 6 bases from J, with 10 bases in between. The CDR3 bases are TGTGCCAGCAGTGAAGTTGGGGGTGGTCAGCCCCAGCATTTT. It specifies CASSEVGGGQPQHF.

In DNA, the CDR3 is TGTGCCAGTAGTGCTGGACAGGGCACAGATACGCAGTATTTT. The encoded protein is CASSAGQGTDTQYF. The chain uses TRBV19 and TRBJ2-3; 7 bases agree with TRBD1. Trimming cost V 5 bases and J 1 base; bases outside gene matches: 3. Germline V CDR1 and CDR2: LNHDA, SQIVND (reference sequence). The CDR3 runs to 14 residues.

CDR3 nucleotides: TGCAGCGTGGGACAGATATTAGTGAACACTGAAGCTTTCTTT. The encoded protein is CSVGQILVNTEAFF. The V gene is TRBV29-1, the J gene TRBJ1-1; 7 bases agree with TRBD1. Per the germline V gene, CDR1 is SQVTM and CDR2 is ANQGSEA. Unmatched junction bases numbered 7, after V lost 6 bases and J lost 0 bases. This CDR3 is 14 amino acids long.

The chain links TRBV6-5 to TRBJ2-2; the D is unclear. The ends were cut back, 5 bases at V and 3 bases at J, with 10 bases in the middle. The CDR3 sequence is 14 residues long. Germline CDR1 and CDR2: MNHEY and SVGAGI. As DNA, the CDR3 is TGTGCCAGCAGTCCCCAAGGCGACACCGGGGAGCTGTTTTTT. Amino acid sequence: CASSPQGDTGELFF.

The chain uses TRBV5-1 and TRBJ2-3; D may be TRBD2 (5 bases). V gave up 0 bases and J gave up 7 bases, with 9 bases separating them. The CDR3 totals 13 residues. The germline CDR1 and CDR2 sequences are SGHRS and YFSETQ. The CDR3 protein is CASSLAGTHTQYF. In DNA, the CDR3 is TGCGCCAGCAGCTTGGCGGGAACTCATACGCAGTATTTT.

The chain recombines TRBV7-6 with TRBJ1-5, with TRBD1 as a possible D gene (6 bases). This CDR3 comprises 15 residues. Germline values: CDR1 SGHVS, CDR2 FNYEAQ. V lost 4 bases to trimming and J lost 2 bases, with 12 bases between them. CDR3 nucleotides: TGTGCCAGCAGCTCACAGGGAGAGGGCAATCAGCCCCAGCATTTT. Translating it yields CASSSQGEGNQPQHF.

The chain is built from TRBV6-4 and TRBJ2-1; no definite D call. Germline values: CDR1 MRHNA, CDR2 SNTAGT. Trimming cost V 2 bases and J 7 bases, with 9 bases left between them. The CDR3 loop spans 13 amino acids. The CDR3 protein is CASSDEAQNEQFF. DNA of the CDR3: TGTGCCAGCAGTGACGAGGCCCAAAATGAGCAGTTCTTC.

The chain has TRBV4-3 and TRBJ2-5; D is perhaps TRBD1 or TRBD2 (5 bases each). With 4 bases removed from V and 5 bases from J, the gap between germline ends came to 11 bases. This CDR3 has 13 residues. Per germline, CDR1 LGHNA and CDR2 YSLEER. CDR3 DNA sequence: TGCGCCAGCAGCCGGGACCCGGCGGAGACCCAGTACTTC. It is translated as CASSRDPAETQYF.

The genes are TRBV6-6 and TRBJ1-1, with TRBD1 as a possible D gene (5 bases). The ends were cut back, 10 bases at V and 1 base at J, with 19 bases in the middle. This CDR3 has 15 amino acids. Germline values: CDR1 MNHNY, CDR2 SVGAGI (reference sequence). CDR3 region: CATAHYPGPNTEAFF. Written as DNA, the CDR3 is TGTGCCACCGCCCACTACCCGGGGCCGAACACTGAAGCTTTCTTT.

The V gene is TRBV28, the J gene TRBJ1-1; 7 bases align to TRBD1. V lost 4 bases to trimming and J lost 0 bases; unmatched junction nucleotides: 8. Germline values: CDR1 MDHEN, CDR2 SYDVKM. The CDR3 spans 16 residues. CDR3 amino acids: CASSSRQGKVNTEAFF. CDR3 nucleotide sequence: TGTGCCAGCAGTTCACGACAGGGTAAAGTGAACACTGAAGCTTTCTTT.

The CDR3 reads CASRGFSGGYTF. Written as DNA, the CDR3 is TGTGCCAGCAGGGGCTTTTCGGGGGGCTACACCTTC. This rearrangement joins TRBV27 to TRBJ1-2; D not certain. The germline V gene has CDR1 MNHEY and CDR2 SMNVEV (reference sequence). CDR3 length: 12 amino acids. Between the trimmed V and J ends, which lost 6 bases and 8 bases, there was a span of 13 bases.